These T cell receptor beta chains were read from a single sample in a study of blood T cell repertoires in COVID-19. TCRdb keeps only in-frame clones here, not all; method: immunoSEQ multiplex PCR. The sample shows about 150,000 clones, roughly nine tenths of them seen only once. The sequencing sample was made of peripheral blood. These receptors came from a man in his fifties with acute or convalescent COVID-19. Each CDR3 is given without its conserved first and last residue. The order of the fields is V gene, clone size, J gene, CDR3 protein. For some rows the clone size is stated as once, few or many, or as a class when expanded; others skip it.

v_gene: TRBV2; abundance: NA; j_gene: TRBJ1-6; CDR3aa: ASSELEGSPLH
v_gene: TRBV11-2; abundance: NA; j_gene: TRBJ1-6; CDR3aa: ASRTPGTLYNSPLH
v_gene: TRBV14; abundance: NA; j_gene: TRBJ2-4; CDR3aa: ASSLSAGVENIQY
v_gene: TRBV7-2; abundance: NA; j_gene: TRBJ1-5; CDR3aa: ASSYRQGGHGQPQH
v_gene: TRBV5-8; abundance: NA; j_gene: TRBJ2-1; CDR3aa: ASSLAGTPFGDEQF
v_gene: TRBV28; abundance: NA; j_gene: TRBJ1-2; CDR3aa: ASSRQGKPYGYT
v_gene: TRBV7-9; abundance: NA; j_gene: TRBJ1-5; CDR3aa: ASSLGQPNQPQH
v_gene: TRBV7-9; abundance: NA; j_gene: TRBJ1-5; CDR3aa: ASSPGQGNQPQH
v_gene: TRBV24-1; abundance: NA; j_gene: TRBJ2-2; CDR3aa: ATSRQGAGELF
v_gene: TRBV12-3/TRBV12-4; abundance: NA; j_gene: TRBJ1-1; CDR3aa: ASSYRDRVIAF
v_gene: TRBV2; abundance: NA; j_gene: TRBJ1-1; CDR3aa: ASSKTGGTEAF
v_gene: TRBV15; abundance: NA; j_gene: TRBJ1-4; CDR3aa: ATSRDPRGANEKLF
v_gene: TRBV28; abundance: NA; j_gene: TRBJ2-5; CDR3aa: ASSPTGGAETQY
v_gene: TRBV18; abundance: once; j_gene: TRBJ1-1; CDR3aa: ANSEGMNTEAF
v_gene: TRBV24-1; abundance: NA; j_gene: TRBJ1-5; CDR3aa: ATSDSTGQPQH
v_gene: TRBV7-9; abundance: NA; j_gene: TRBJ2-5; CDR3aa: ASSLGGLPGRGETQY
v_gene: TRBV11-2; abundance: NA; j_gene: TRBJ2-1; CDR3aa: ASSHRDNEQF
v_gene: TRBV10-3; abundance: NA; j_gene: TRBJ2-7; CDR3aa: ASASRGRSYEQY
v_gene: TRBV29-1; abundance: NA; j_gene: TRBJ1-1; CDR3aa: SVEGQANTEAF
v_gene: TRBV11-2; abundance: NA; j_gene: TRBJ1-2; CDR3aa: ASSLVQGAWGGYT
v_gene: TRBV6-5; abundance: NA; j_gene: TRBJ2-7; CDR3aa: ASRKGSGTSSGHY
v_gene: TRBV5-1; abundance: NA; j_gene: TRBJ2-1; CDR3aa: ASSLRGTGDYNEQF
v_gene: TRBV28; abundance: NA; j_gene: TRBJ2-1; CDR3aa: ASSPTGTSGYNEQF
v_gene: TRBV9; abundance: NA; j_gene: TRBJ1-4; CDR3aa: ASSAGFRDEKLF
v_gene: TRBV4-3; abundance: NA; j_gene: TRBJ1-4; CDR3aa: ASSDRGKVEKLF
v_gene: TRBV29-1; abundance: NA; j_gene: TRBJ1-4; CDR3aa: SASSEGKVEKLF
v_gene: TRBV7-2; abundance: few; j_gene: TRBJ1-5; CDR3aa: ASSLSRGDQPQH
v_gene: TRBV24-1; abundance: NA; j_gene: TRBJ2-1; CDR3aa: ATQGFDEQF
v_gene: TRBV28; abundance: few; j_gene: TRBJ2-7; CDR3aa: ASSFPSGSREYEQY
v_gene: TRBV9; abundance: NA; j_gene: TRBJ2-1; CDR3aa: ASSVREGRNEQF
v_gene: TRBV7-9; abundance: NA; j_gene: TRBJ2-3; CDR3aa: ASSFTLGDRQGDTQY
v_gene: TRBV2; abundance: NA; j_gene: TRBJ2-2; CDR3aa: ASRAGTSANTGELF
v_gene: TRBV5-4; abundance: NA; j_gene: TRBJ2-2; CDR3aa: ASSPSRGVNTGELF
v_gene: TRBV19; abundance: NA; j_gene: TRBJ2-1; CDR3aa: ASSISLNNEQF
v_gene: TRBV6-5; abundance: NA; j_gene: TRBJ1-1; CDR3aa: ASSYGGRNTEAF
v_gene: TRBV5-1; abundance: NA; j_gene: TRBJ2-7; CDR3aa: ASSSGTGYSYEQY
v_gene: TRBV7-3; abundance: NA; j_gene: TRBJ2-5; CDR3aa: ASSPLPQGRETQY
v_gene: TRBV7-8; abundance: NA; j_gene: TRBJ1-1; CDR3aa: ASTRQGQNTEAF
v_gene: TRBV9; abundance: NA; j_gene: TRBJ1-6; CDR3aa: ASSVGQRNSPLH
v_gene: TRBV15; abundance: NA; j_gene: TRBJ2-5; CDR3aa: ATSRDGPGSFETQY
v_gene: TRBV4-3; abundance: NA; j_gene: TRBJ1-3; CDR3aa: ASSQENRGNTIY
v_gene: TRBV18; abundance: NA; j_gene: TRBJ2-2; CDR3aa: ASSPRNSGGPPNTGELF
v_gene: TRBV10-2; abundance: NA; j_gene: TRBJ2-3; CDR3aa: ASSLRGGRSTDTQY
v_gene: TRBV2; abundance: NA; j_gene: TRBJ1-2; CDR3aa: ASSRRQGVPYGYT
v_gene: TRBV28; abundance: NA; j_gene: TRBJ2-7; CDR3aa: ASREPTYEQY
v_gene: TRBV7-9; abundance: NA; j_gene: TRBJ1-4; CDR3aa: ASSFDRTYNEKLF
v_gene: TRBV5-6; abundance: few; j_gene: TRBJ1-4; CDR3aa: ASSSQYGEKLF
v_gene: TRBV7-3; abundance: NA; j_gene: TRBJ2-1; CDR3aa: ASSLRLAGEVDEQF